These 12 T cell receptor beta chains were all obtained from the same sample, sequenced in a study of blood T cell repertoires in COVID-19. Profiling relied on immunoSEQ multiplex PCR, and the TCRdb table lists in-frame clones only, not all of them. The table has tens of thousands of clones, roughly nine tenths seen once; the top ten hold 1.3%. Sequenced sample: peripheral blood. All receptors come from a man between 60 and 75 years old with acute or convalescent COVID-19.

The chain employs TRBV7-8 and TRBJ2-4, with D possibly matching TRBD1 (5 bases). The germline V gene encodes CDR1 SGHVS and CDR2 FQNEAQ. This CDR3 comprises 15 residues. Trimming left V 5 bases short and J 9 bases short, with 20 bases between. The CDR3 loop reads CASSPMVAGISIQYF. In DNA form, the CDR3 reads TGTGCCAGCAGCCCTATGGTGGCAGGGATCAGCATTCAGTACTTC.

The rearrangement links TRBV3-1 (or the pseudogene TRBV3-2) to TRBJ1-1; D gene uncertain. The CDR3 is 14 residues long. With 1 base removed from V and 6 bases from J, the gap between germline ends came to 12 bases. Germline assignment: CDR1 LGHDT and CDR2 YNNKEL (reference sequence). Here the CDR3 DNA reads TGTGCCAGCAGCCAAGCGTCCGGGTACCCTGAAGCTTTCTTT. It translates to CASSQASGYPEAFF.

Note on this clone: Within the sample, other DNA sequences also encode this same CDR3. The rearrangement joins TRBV2 to TRBJ1-6; D is uncertain. The CDR3 consists of 14 residues. CDR1 and CDR2 from the germline V gene are SNHLY and FYNNEI. Trimming stripped 1 base from V and 7 bases from J, with 8 bases between. CDR3 nucleotide sequence: TGTGCCAGCAGTGAAGGCAGGCGAAATTCACCCCTCCACTTT. This translates into CASSEGRRNSPLHF.

V gene TRBV30 combines with J gene TRBJ2-1, with TRBD1 matching over 7 bases. The germline V gene has CDR1 GTSNPN and CDR2 SVGIG (reference sequence). The CDR3 totals 14 residues. J lost 2 bases, V lost 4 bases, and 5 bases had no gene match. DNA of the CDR3: TGTGCCTGGAAAAGGGGACAGACCTACAATGAGCAGTTCTTC. It yields the protein CAWKRGQTYNEQFF.

This clone was detected once. In DNA, the CDR3 is TGTGCCACCAGCAGAGAAAATTTTGGGACTCGAACTGAATTCGGCTACACCTTC. Its protein is CATSRENFGTRTEFGYTF. The rearrangement links TRBV15 to TRBJ1-2, with a weak D call TRBD1 (5 bases). CDR1 is LNHNV, CDR2 YYDKDF, per germline (reference sequence). V shed 0 bases and J shed 8 bases, with 25 bases lying between them. The CDR3 contains 18 residues.

This chain uses TRBV5-4 with TRBJ2-7, with a weak D call TRBD1 (6 bases). There are 15 residues in the CDR3. Germline V gene data show CDR1 as SGHNT and CDR2 as YYREEE (reference sequence). Trimming took off 4 bases at V and 2 bases at J, with 16 bases between the two ends. The CDR3 protein is CASSHAKQGAYEQYF. The CDR3, as DNA: TGTGCCAGCAGCCATGCGAAACAGGGAGCCTACGAGCAGTACTTC.

This clone was detected a few times. The genes are TRBV10-2 and TRBJ1-3, with TRBD1 identical over 9 bases. CDR3 length equals 14 residues. V was clipped by 8 bases and J by 1 base; unmatched bases: 3. The germline CDR1 and CDR2 sequences are WSHSY and SAAADI. The CDR3, as DNA: TGCGCCAGCGGGACAGGGAGGTCTGGAAACACCATATATTTT. Translation gives CASGTGRSGNTIYF.

The chain employs TRBV11-2 and TRBJ1-2; 9 positions match TRBD1. V shed 5 bases, J shed 2 bases, and the junction held 18 bases outside the gene matches. This CDR3 contains 19 residues. CDR1 is SGHAT, CDR2 FQNNGV, per germline. This chain's CDR3 is CASSPLSADRGIKNYGYTF. As DNA, the CDR3 is TGTGCCAGCAGCCCCCTTTCAGCGGACAGGGGTATCAAGAACTATGGCTACACCTTC.

The rearrangement links TRBV19 to TRBJ1-1, with D perhaps TRBD1 (6 bases). Between the trimmed V and J ends, which lost 6 bases and 1 base, there was a span of 18 bases. The germline gives CDR1 LNHDA, CDR2 SQIVND (reference sequence). The CDR3 spans 16 residues. The CDR3: CASSSRNRERNTEAFF. The DNA of the CDR3 is TGTGCCAGTAGCTCTAGAAACAGGGAAAGGAACACTGAAGCTTTCTTT.

CDR3 region: CASSSTRDSEAFF. The CDR3 DNA follows: TGCGCCAGCAGCTCAACCCGGGACAGTGAAGCTTTCTTT. The chain carries TRBV5-1 and TRBJ1-1, with TRBD1 identical over 7 bases. CDR1 SGHRS and CDR2 YFSETQ come from the germline V gene. J gave up 7 bases and V 3 bases, and 6 bases lay outside the gene matches. This CDR3 has 13 residues.

This clone was found a few times. J is TRBJ2-1 and V is TRBV29-1; weak D call: TRBD2 (6 bases). Germline lookup yields CDR1 SQVTM and CDR2 ANQGSEA. The CDR3 is 16 residues long. The V end was cut by 6 bases, the J end by 0 bases, with 18 bases between. In DNA, the CDR3 is TGCAGCGTGGGGGGACCCGGGGGTGTCTCCTACAATGAGCAGTTCTTC. Protein: CSVGGPGGVSYNEQFF.

J is TRBJ1-5 and V is TRBV9; a weak D match, TRBD1 (5 bases). This CDR3 is built from 14 residues. Trimming cost V 0 bases and J 5 bases, with 9 bases left between them. The V gene's germline CDR1 is SGDLS and CDR2 YYNGEE. The CDR3 DNA reads as TGTGCCAGCAGCGTAGGACAGCAGGATCAGCCCCAGCATTTT. Translation: CASSVGQQDQPQHF.